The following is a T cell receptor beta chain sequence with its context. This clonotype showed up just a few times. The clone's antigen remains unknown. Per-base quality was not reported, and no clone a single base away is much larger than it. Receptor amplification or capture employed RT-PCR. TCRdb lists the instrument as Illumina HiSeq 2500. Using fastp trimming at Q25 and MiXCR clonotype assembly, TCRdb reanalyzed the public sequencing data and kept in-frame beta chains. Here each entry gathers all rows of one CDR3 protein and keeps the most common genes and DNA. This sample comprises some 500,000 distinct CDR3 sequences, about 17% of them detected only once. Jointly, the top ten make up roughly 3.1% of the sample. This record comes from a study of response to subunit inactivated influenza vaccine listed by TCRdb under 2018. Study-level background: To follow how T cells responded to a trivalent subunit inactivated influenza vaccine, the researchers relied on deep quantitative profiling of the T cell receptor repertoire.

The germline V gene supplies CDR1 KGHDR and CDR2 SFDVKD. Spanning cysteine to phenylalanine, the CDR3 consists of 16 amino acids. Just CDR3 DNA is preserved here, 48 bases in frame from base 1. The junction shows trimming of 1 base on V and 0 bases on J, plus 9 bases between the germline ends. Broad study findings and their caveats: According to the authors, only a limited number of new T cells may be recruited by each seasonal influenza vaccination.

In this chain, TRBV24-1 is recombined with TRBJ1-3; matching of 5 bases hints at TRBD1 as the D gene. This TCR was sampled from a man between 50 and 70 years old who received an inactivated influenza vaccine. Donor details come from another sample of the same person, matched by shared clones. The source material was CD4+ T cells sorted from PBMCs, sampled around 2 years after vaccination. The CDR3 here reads CATSDFRDLSGNTIYF. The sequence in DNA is TGTGCCACCAGTGATTTCCGGGACCTCTCTGGAAACACCATATATTTT.